In this sample, the clone carrying this T cell receptor beta chain turned up once. The data belong to a study of sequential checkpoint blockade in melanoma. Looking at the study overall: Maintenance nivolumab came after either treatment sequence.

Using immunoSEQ multiplex PCR, the repertoire was profiled, and TCRdb retains in-frame clones only, with some absent. The table includes roughly 13,000 clones, roughly 65% detected once. This CDR3 comprises 14 residues. In germline, CDR1 is MNHEY, CDR2 SMNVEV (reference sequence). The germline V and J ends were trimmed by 7 bases and 9 bases, with 16 bases remaining between them. The treatment was: randomized to nivolumab then ipilimumab (arm A) or the reverse (arm B). No patient had prior DNA-damaging chemotherapy. Sorted cells were live CD3+CD8+, lacking CD19 and CD56, from PBMCs. The sample was CD8+ T cells sorted from blood (inferred from file names), taken from a patient given nivolumab and ipilimumab in sequence. The V and J genes are TRBV27 and TRBJ1-6; possibly TRBD1 for D (6 bases). This sequence originates from a human donor with melanoma. CDR3 sequence reads: CASTDGGLGSPLHF. The CDR3 region has the DNA TGTGCCAGCACCGACGGGGGGCTGGGTTCACCCCTCCACTTT.